The 14 T cell receptor beta chains presented below share a single source sample, sequenced in a study of radiotherapy plus CTLA-4 blockade in lung cancer (dated by TCRdb to between 2018 and 2020). Receptor amplification or capture employed the immunoSEQ multiplex PCR assay. The immuneACCESS repertoire file appears here via TCRdb, limited to in-frame rearrangements. These files lack a portion of the clones; in checked studies, under half of the deficit traces to unresolved V genes, and the cause of the others is not known. The sample has about 120,000 clones on record, over 80% of them singletons. Of the sample, approximately 7.2% falls within the top ten clones. Sequencing was performed on peripheral blood, taken from a patient treated with radiotherapy plus ipilimumab. The receptors here all came from a human donor with non-small cell lung cancer that progressed on radiotherapy plus ipilimumab.

In its sample, this clone was seen many times. The genes are TRBV2 and TRBJ2-7, with D tentatively TRBD1 or TRBD2 (5 bases each). V was cut by 6 bases and J by 5 bases, with 11 bases left in between. This CDR3 is built from 12 residues. Germline CDR1 is SNHLY and CDR2 is FYNNEI. As DNA, the CDR3 is TGTGCCAGCAGACGGGACGCGGACGAGCAGTACTTC. It yields the protein CASRRDADEQYF.

This chain connects TRBV6-5 to TRBJ2-1; D is perhaps TRBD2 (6 bases). The ends were cut back, 2 bases at V and 9 bases at J, with 20 bases in the middle. From germline, CDR1 is MNHEY and CDR2 SVGAGI. The CDR3 spans 16 residues. The CDR3 reads CASSYLLYGSPIEQFF. CDR3 nucleotides: TGTGCCAGCAGTTACCTTCTCTACGGGAGTCCGATTGAGCAGTTCTTC.

The CDR3, as DNA: TGTGCCAGCAGTTCCATGGATACGCAGTATTTT. As protein: CASSSMDTQYF. This sequence joins TRBV5-4 and TRBJ2-3; D remains ambiguous. Germline CDR1 and CDR2: SGHNT and YYREEE (reference sequence). The CDR3 spans 11 residues. Trimming left V 5 bases short and J 6 bases short, with 7 bases between.

This chain links TRBV6-5 with TRBJ1-2, with no clear D. CDR1 is MNHEY and CDR2 is SVGAGI in the germline V gene. This CDR3 is 11 amino acids long. Trimming removed 5 bases at V and 7 bases at J, with 8 bases between. CDR3: CASSEGSGYTF. CDR3 coding DNA: TGTGCCAGCAGTGAAGGCAGTGGCTACACCTTC.

The chain carries TRBV2 and TRBJ2-3; perhaps D is TRBD1 or TRBD2 (5 bases each). Germline CDR1 SNHLY, CDR2 FYNNEI. V lost 2 bases to trimming and J lost 4 bases, with 13 bases between them. CDR3 length: 15 amino acids. DNA for the CDR3: TGTGCCAGCAGTGAACGAGGCCGAGGGGCAGATACGCAGTATTTT. Amino acids: CASSERGRGADTQYF.

V is TRBV5-1 and J is TRBJ2-1, with TRBD2 as a possible D gene (6 bases). The V gene lost 6 bases and the J gene lost 9 bases, with 16 bases spanning the gap. This CDR3 is 13 amino acids long. CDR1 is SGHRS, CDR2 YFSETQ, per germline. The CDR3 coding sequence is TGCGCCAGCACTGCGGTAGGAGCGGGTGAGCAGTTCTTC. Translating it yields CASTAVGAGEQFF.

The chain joins TRBV30 to TRBJ2-3; weak D call: TRBD2 (5 bases). Deletions cut 0 bases from V and 1 base from J, with 11 bases between. This CDR3 region has 15 residues. Germline CDR1 reads GTSNPN; CDR2 reads SVGIG (reference sequence). The CDR3: CAWSVLLGGTDTQYF. In nucleotides, the CDR3 is TGTGCCTGGAGTGTACTGCTGGGAGGCACAGATACGCAGTATTTT.

The chain employs TRBV15 and TRBJ2-2; TRBD2 matches 14 bases. J lost 6 bases, V lost 1 base, and 1 base had no gene match. In germline, CDR1 is LNHNV, CDR2 YYDKDF (reference sequence). The CDR3 is 16 amino acids. CDR3 sequence: CATSRGLAGGAGELFF. The CDR3 nucleotides read TGTGCCACCAGCAGAGGACTAGCGGGAGGGGCCGGGGAGCTGTTTTTT.

This sequence joins TRBV4-1 and TRBJ2-1, with D unresolved. Trimming pared 1 base from V and 5 bases from J, leaving 6 bases between. Germline CDR1 reads MGHRA; CDR2 reads YSYEKL. The CDR3 runs 13 residues. The CDR3 DNA follows: TGCGCCAGCAGCCAAGTGGCCCACAATGAGCAGTTCTTC. Translated, it gives CASSQVAHNEQFF.

The chain uses TRBV18 and TRBJ2-7; D gene unclear. Germline V CDR1 and CDR2: KGHSH, LQKENI. Trimming removed 2 bases from V and 7 bases from J, with 15 bases in between. This CDR3 is 14 amino acids long. The CDR3, as DNA: TGTGCCAGCTCACCATCCGGAGCCGAGAGAGAGCAGTACTTC. It is translated as CASSPSGAEREQYF.

This clone was seen a few times. The chain combines TRBV6-6 with TRBJ1-5; possible D gene TRBD1, 6 bases. V lost 2 bases, J lost 1 base, and 12 bases lay in between. In germline, CDR1 is MNHNY, CDR2 SVGAGI (reference sequence). The CDR3 has 16 residues. This CDR3 reads CASSYGAGASNQPQHF. The CDR3 nucleotides read TGTGCCAGCAGTTACGGGGCAGGGGCGAGCAATCAGCCCCAGCATTTT.

The table lists this clone with a few counts. This rearrangement joins TRBV7-9 to TRBJ2-1; D remains ambiguous. Trimming left V 5 bases short and J 8 bases short, with 7 bases between. Looked up from germline, CDR1 is SEHNR and CDR2 is FQNEAQ (reference sequence). This CDR3 region has 11 residues. CDR3: CASSPFDEQFF. The DNA for the CDR3 is TGTGCCAGCAGCCCGTTTGATGAGCAGTTCTTC. Filled out from reference TRBV7-9 and TRBJ2-1, the complete variable domain reads DTGVSQNPRHKITKRGQNVTFRCDPISEHNRLYWYRQTLGQGPEFLTYFQNEAQLEKSRLLSDRFSAERPKGSFSTLEIQRTEQGDSAMYLCASSPFDEQFFGPGTRLTVL.

The chain is built from TRBV12-5 and TRBJ2-1; D is possibly TRBD1 (5 bases). Trimming pared 5 bases from V and 4 bases from J, leaving 9 bases between. CDR3 size: 13 residues. Germline V gene sequence: CDR1 LGHNT, CDR2 FRNRAP. This chain's CDR3 is CASGRGRYNEQFF. The CDR3 DNA sequence: TGTGCTAGTGGTAGGGGCAGGTACAATGAGCAGTTCTTC.

The rearrangement links TRBV2 to TRBJ2-3; D might be TRBD2 (5 bases). CDR1 and CDR2 from the germline V gene are SNHLY and FYNNEI. This CDR3 is 15 amino acids long. Trimming left V 4 bases short and J 3 bases short, with 14 bases between. The CDR3 region is CASSVMEGLTDTQYF. The DNA for the CDR3 is TGTGCCAGCAGTGTGATGGAAGGACTTACAGATACGCAGTATTTT.